This T cell receptor beta chain was obtained from a study of blood T cell repertoires in COVID-19. As for the study in general: The analysed material was cDNA or gDNA that came from T cells, B-cell-depleted T cells, or PBMCs.

Cohorts were determined from participant-reported clinical history. J lost 8 bases, V lost 6 bases, and 9 bases had no gene match. CDR3 length: 14 residues. Per germline, CDR1 KGHSH and CDR2 LQKENI. In the original workflow: The authors estimated nucleated cell counts from reference gene primer amplification. Using immunoSEQ multiplex PCR, the repertoire was profiled, and TCRdb retains in-frame clones only, with some absent. That table is the source of V, J and clone size, and D and trimming were worked out from the DNA. Of 250,000 to 300,000 clones in the sample, roughly 90% are singletons; the top ten hold 2.3%. This clone occurred once.

The sequencing sample was made of PBMCs or T cells enriched from blood (not recorded which). This chain uses TRBV18 with TRBJ2-1; 8 nucleotides align to TRBD1. This receptor was obtained from a woman in her forties with acute COVID-19. The CDR3 DNA follows: TGTGCCAGCTCGCCTCAGGGGGCTTGGGATGAGCAGTTCTTC. Protein: CASSPQGAWDEQFF.